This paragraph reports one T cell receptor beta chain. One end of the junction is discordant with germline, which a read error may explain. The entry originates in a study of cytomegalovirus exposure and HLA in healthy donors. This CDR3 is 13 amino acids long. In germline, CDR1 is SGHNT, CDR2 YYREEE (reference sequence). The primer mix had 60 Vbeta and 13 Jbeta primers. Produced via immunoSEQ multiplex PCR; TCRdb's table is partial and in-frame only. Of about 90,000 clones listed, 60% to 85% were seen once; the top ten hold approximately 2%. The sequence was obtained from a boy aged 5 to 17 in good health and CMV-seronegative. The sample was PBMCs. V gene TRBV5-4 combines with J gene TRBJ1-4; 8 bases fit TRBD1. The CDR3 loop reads CASSLDRDRRGVF. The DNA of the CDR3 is TGTGCCAGCAGCCTGGACAGGGACCGTCGTGGGGTTTTT.